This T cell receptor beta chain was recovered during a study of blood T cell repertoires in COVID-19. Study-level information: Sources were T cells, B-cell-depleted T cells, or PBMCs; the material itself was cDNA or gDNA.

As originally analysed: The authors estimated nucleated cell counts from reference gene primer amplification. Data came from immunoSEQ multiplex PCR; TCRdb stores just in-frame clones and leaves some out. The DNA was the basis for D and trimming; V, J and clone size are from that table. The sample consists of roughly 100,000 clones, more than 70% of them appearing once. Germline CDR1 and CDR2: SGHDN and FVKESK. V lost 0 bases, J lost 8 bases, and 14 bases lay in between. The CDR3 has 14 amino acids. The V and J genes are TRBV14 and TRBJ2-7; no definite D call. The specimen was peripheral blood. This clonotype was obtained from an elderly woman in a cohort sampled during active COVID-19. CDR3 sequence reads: CASSQDVAALKQYF. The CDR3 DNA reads TGTGCCAGCAGCCAAGATGTGGCCGCTCTTAAGCAGTACTTC.